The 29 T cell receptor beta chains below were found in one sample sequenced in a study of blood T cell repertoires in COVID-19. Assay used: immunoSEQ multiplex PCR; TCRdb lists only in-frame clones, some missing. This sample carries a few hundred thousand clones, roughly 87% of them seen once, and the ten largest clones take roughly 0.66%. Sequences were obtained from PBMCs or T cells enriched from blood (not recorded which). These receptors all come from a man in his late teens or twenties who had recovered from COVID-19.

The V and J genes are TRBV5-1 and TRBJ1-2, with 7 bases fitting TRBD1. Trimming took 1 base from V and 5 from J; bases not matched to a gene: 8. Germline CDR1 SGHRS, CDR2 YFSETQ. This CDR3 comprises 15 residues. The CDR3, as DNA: TGCGCCAGCAGCTTGAGACAGGGCTACGCATATGGCTACACCTTC. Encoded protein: CASSLRQGYAYGYTF.

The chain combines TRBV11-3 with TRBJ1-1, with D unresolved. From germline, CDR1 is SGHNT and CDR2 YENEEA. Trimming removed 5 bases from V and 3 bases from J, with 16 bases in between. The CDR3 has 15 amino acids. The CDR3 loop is CASSPPGMLHTEAFF. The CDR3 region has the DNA TGTGCCAGCAGCCCCCCGGGAATGCTTCACACTGAAGCTTTCTTT. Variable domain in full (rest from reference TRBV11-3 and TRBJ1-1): EAGVVQSPRYKIIEKKQPVAFWCNPISGHNTLYWYLQNLGQGPELLIRYENEEAVDDSQLPKDRFSAERLKGVDSTLKIQPAELGDSAVYLCASSPPGMLHTEAFFGQGTRLTVV.

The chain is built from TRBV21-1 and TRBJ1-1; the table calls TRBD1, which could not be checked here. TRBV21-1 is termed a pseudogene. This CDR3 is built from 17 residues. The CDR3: CASSKNRQGIRNTEAFF. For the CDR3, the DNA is TGTGCCAGCAGCAAAAATAGACAGGGTATAAGGAACACTGAAGCTTTCTTT.

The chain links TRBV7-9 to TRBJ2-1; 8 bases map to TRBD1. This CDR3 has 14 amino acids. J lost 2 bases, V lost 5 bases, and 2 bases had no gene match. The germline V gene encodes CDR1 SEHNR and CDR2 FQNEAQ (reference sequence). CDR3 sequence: CASSPRGPYNEQFF. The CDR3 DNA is TGTGCCAGCAGCCCCAGGGGGCCCTACAATGAGCAGTTCTTC.

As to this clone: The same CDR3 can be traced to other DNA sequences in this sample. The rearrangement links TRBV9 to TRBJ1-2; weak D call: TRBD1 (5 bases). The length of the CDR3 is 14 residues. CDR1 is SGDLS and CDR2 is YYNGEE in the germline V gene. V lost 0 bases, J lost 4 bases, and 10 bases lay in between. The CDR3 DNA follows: TGTGCCAGCAGCGTAGGGCAGGGTGGCTATGGCTACACCTTC. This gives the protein CASSVGQGGYGYTF.

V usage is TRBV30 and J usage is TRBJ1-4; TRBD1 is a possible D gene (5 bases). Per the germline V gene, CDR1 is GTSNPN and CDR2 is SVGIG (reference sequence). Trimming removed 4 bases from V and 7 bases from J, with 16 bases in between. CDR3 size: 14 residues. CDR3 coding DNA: TGTGCCTGGACCGGGGGATCGGGGGTTGAAAAACTGTTTTTT. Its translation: CAWTGGSGVEKLFF.

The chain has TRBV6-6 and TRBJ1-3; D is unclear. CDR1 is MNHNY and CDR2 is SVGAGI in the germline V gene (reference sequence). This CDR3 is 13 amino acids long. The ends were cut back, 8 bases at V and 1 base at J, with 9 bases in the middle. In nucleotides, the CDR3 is TGTGCCAGCGGGAGATTTTCTGGAAACACCATATATTTT. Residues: CASGRFSGNTIYF.

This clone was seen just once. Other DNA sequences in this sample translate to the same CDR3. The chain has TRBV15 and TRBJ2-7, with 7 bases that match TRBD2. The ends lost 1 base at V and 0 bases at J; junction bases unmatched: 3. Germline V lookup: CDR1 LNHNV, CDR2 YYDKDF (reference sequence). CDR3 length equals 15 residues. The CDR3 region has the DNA TGTGCCACCAGCAGAGGGCCTAGCGGCTCCTACGAGCAGTACTTC. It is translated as CATSRGPSGSYEQYF. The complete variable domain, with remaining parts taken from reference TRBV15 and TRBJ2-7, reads DAMVIQNPRYQVTQFGKPVTLSCSQTLNHNVMYWYQQKSSQAPKLLFHYYDKDFNNEADTPDNFQSRRPNTSFCFLDIRSPGLGDTAMYLCATSRGPSGSYEQYFGPGTRLTVT.

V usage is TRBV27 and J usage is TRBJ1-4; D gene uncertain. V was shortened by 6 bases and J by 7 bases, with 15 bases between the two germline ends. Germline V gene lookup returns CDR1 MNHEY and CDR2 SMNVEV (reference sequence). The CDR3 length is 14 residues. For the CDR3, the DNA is TGTGCCAGCAGAGCGTGGGGAGGTGGTGAAAAACTGTTTTTT. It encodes CASRAWGGGEKLFF.

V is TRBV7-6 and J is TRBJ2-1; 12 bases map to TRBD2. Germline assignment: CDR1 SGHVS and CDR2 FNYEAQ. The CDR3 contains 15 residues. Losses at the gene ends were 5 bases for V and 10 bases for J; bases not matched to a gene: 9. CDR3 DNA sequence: TGTGCCAGCAGCACGGGGACTAGCGGGTCCACAGAGCAGTTCTTC. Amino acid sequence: CASSTGTSGSTEQFF.

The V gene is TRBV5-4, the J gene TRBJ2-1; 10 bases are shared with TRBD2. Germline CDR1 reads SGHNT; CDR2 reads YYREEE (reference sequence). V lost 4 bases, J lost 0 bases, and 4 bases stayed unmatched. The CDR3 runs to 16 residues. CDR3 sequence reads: CASSRTSGSSYNEQFF. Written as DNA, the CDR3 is TGTGCCAGCAGCAGGACTAGCGGAAGCTCCTACAATGAGCAGTTCTTC.

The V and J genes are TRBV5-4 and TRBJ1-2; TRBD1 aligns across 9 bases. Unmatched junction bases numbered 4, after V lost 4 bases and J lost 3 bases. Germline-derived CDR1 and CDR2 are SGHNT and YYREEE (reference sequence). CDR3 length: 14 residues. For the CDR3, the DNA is TGTGCCAGCAGCCGGGGACAGGGCGACTATGGCTACACCTTC. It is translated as CASSRGQGDYGYTF.

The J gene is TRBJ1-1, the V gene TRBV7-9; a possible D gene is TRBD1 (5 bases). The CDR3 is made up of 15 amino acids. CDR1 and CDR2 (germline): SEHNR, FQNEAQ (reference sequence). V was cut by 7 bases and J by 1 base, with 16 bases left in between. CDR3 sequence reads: CASTLVGGTNTEAFF. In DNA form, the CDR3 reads TGTGCCAGCACCCTAGTCGGGGGAACGAACACTGAAGCTTTCTTT.

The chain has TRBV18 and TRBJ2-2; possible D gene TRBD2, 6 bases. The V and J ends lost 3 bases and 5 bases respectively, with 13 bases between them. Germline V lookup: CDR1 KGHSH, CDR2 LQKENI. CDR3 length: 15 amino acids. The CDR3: CASSPGLGGTGELFF. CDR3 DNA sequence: TGTGCCAGCTCACCGGGACTCGGGGGAACCGGGGAGCTGTTTTTT.

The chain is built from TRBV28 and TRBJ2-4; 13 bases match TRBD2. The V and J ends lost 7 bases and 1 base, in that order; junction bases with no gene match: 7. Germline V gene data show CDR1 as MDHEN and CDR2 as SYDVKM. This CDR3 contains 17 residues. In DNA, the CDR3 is TGTGCCAGCAATCCGGGACTAGCGGGACCCGCCAAAAACATTCAGTACTTC. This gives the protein CASNPGLAGPAKNIQYF.

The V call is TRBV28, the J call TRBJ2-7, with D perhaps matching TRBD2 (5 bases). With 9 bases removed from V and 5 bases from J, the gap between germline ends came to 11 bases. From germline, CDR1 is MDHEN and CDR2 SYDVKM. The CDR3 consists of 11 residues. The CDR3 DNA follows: TGTGCCAGTATCCGGGGAAACGAGCAGTACTTC. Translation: CASIRGNEQYF.

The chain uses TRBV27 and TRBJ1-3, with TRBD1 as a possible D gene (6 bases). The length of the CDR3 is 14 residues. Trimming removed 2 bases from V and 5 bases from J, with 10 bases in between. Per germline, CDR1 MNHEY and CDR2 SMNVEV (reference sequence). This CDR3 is CASSLTGTRNTIYF. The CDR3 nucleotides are TGTGCCAGCAGTTTAACCGGGACAAGAAACACCATATATTTT.

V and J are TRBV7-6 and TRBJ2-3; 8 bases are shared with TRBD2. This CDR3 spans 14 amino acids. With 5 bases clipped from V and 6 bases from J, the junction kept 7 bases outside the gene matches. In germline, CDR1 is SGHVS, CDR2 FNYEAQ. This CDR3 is CASSDSGGTDTQYF. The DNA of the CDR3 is TGTGCCAGCAGCGACTCGGGAGGGACTGATACGCAGTATTTT.

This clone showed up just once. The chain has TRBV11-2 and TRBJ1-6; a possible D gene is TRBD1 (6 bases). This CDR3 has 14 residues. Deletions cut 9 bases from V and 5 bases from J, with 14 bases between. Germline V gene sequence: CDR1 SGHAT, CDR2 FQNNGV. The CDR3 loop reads CASSSRGNNSPLHF. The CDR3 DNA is TGTGCCAGTTCCAGTAGGGGGAATAATTCACCCCTCCACTTT.

The CDR3 protein is CATRSGYSNQPQHF. In DNA, the CDR3 is TGTGCCACCCGGTCGGGGTATAGCAATCAGCCCCAGCATTTT. The V gene is TRBV27, the J gene TRBJ1-5; D remains ambiguous. The germline CDR1 and CDR2 sequences are MNHEY and SMNVEV (reference sequence). This CDR3 has 14 residues. Trimming cost V 10 bases and J 0 bases, with 13 bases left between them.

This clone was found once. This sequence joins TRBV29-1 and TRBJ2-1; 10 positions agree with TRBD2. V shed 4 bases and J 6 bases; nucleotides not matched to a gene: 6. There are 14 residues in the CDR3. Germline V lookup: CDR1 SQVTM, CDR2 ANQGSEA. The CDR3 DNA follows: TGCAGCGTTGTAAGTAGCGGGGGGTTCAATGAGCAGTTCTTC. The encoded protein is CSVVSSGGFNEQFF.

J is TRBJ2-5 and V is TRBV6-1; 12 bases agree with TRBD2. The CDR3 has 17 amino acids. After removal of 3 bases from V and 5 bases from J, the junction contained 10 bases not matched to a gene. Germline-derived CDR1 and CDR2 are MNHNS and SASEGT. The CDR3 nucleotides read TGTGCCAGCAGTGATCCTAGCGGGGGGGCCGGTACTGAGACCCAGTACTTC. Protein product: CASSDPSGGAGTETQYF.

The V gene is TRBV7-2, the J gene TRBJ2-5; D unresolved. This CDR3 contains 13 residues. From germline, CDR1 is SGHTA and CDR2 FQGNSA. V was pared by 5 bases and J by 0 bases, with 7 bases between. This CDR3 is CASSPTYQETQYF. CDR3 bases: TGTGCCAGCAGCCCGACATACCAAGAGACCCAGTACTTC.

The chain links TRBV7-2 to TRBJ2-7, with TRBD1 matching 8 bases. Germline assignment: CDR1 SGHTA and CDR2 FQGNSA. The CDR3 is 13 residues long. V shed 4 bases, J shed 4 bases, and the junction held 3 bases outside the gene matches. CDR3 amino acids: CASSSNRGYEQYF. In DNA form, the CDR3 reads TGTGCCAGCAGCTCTAACAGGGGGTACGAGCAGTACTTC.

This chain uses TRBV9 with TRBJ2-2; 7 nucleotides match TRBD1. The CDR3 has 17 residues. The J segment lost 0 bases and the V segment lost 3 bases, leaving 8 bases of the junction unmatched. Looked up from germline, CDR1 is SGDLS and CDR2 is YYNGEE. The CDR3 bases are TGTGCCAGCAGCGCAACCTCCGGGACAGCGAACACCGGGGAGCTGTTTTTT. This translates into CASSATSGTANTGELFF.

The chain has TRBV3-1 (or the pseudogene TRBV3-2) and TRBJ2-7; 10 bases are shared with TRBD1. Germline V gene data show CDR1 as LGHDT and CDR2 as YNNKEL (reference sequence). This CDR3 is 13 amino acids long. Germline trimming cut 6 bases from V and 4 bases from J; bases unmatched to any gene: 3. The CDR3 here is CASRPGQGYEQYF. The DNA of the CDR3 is TGTGCCAGCAGGCCGGGACAGGGGTACGAGCAGTACTTC.

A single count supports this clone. CDR3 nucleotide sequence: TGTGCCAGCAGCCAAGACCTTAGGGGCGAGCAGTTCTTC. It translates to CASSQDLRGEQFF. The chain is built from TRBV3-1 (or the pseudogene TRBV3-2) and TRBJ2-1, with D perhaps TRBD1 (5 bases). The CDR3 has 13 amino acids. The V gene's germline CDR1 is LGHDT and CDR2 YNNKEL (reference sequence). Between the trimmed V and J ends, which lost 0 bases and 10 bases, there was a span of 10 bases.

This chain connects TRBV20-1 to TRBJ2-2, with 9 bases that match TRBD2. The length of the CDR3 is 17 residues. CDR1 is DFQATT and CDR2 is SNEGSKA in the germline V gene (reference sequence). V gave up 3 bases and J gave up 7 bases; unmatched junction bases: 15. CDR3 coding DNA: TGCAGTGCTAGTAACCTAGCGGGACCCATGCGGGGCGGGGAGCTGTTTTTT. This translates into CSASNLAGPMRGGELFF.

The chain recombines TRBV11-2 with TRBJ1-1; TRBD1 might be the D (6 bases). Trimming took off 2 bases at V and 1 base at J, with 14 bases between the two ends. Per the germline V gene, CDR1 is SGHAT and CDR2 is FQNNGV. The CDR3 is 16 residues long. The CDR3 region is CASSLNQGIGNTEAFF. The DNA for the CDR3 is TGTGCCAGCAGCTTAAATCAGGGGATTGGGAACACTGAAGCTTTCTTT.